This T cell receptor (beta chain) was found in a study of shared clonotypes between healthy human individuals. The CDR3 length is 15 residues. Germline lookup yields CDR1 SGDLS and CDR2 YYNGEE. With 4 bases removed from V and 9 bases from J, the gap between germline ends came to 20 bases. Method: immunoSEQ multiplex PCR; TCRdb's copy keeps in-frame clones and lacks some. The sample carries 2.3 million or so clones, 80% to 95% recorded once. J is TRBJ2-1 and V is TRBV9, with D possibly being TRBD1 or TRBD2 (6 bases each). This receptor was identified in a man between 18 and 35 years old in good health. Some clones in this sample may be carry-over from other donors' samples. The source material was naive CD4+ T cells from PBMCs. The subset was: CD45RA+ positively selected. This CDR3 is CASSPRASEGGEQFF. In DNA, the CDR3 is TGTGCCAGCAGCCCCAGGGCCTCCGAGGGGGGTGAGCAGTTCTTC.